This T cell receptor beta chain was recovered during a study of blood T cells in healthy people across ages (dated by TCRdb to 2015 to 2017). About the investigation overall: Template switching captured roughly one uniquely barcoded TCR beta cDNA molecule per two T cells in model experiments. The study measured age-related changes in TCR beta repertoire diversity using deep sequencing normalized with unique cDNA molecular identifiers. The donors were divided into four age groups: young (average approximately 17 years), middle-aged (approximately 42), aged (around 59) and long-lived (more than 75). To avoid experimental bias, donors of different ages were distributed randomly across sequencing lanes. Two additional independent replicas of 1 million unique cDNA reads from the same blood draw were analyzed for two donors (one aged 18 to 29 and one aged 80 or older). Paper-wide results and their limitations: Observed TCR beta diversity per million T cells fell roughly linearly with age, and a significant reduction was already apparent by age around 40. Conclusive comparison of naive and antigen-experienced compartments was prevented by the profiling of bulk unsorted PBMCs. Compared with the aged group, more naive CD4+ T cells, fewer expanded clones and increased TCR diversity were shown by the long-lived group, suggesting age selection. Because donor CMV infection status was unknown, age-related changes in expanded clonotypes were potentially confounded. The percentage of naive T cells measured by flow cytometry correlated strongly with observed TCR beta diversity. Estimates of total diversity based on one million sequenced T cells were regarded as lower bounds and as underestimates.

Ten or more counts support this clonotype. Its antigen is not yet known. Base-call qualities are not available, and no considerably larger clone is one nucleotide away. The library was obtained by 5' RACE. The listed sequencing device is Illumina HiSeq 2500. A second PCR of roughly 7 to 11 cycles was performed with a sample-barcoded 5' primer and a J-beta primer mix. Each TCR beta cDNA molecule received a unique molecular identifier from a template-switch 5' adaptor carrying 12 random nucleotides. Each sample yielded at least 2.5 million CDR3-containing paired-end reads. First-strand cDNA synthesis was performed from all RNA using the Mint cDNA synthesis kit, with priming by a TRBC-specific oligonucleotide. Following uracil-DNA glycosylase treatment, all cDNA underwent a first 18-cycle PCR with the universal primers M1SS and BC2_uni_R. As for the original processing: For normalization, 1 million high-quality reads, each with a distinct molecular identifier, were randomly selected from each sample. Reads sharing molecular identifiers were discarded rather than binned into consensus sequences. CDR3 identification, clonotype clustering and error correction used MiTCR with a Q25 quality threshold and the strictest error-elimination algorithm. A nonparametric unseen species model using Euler transformation provided a lower-bound estimate of total TCR beta diversity. The raw public data were reprocessed by TCRdb itself: fastp quality trimming at Q25, MiXCR clonotype calling, in-frame beta chains only. CDR3 protein duplicates are merged, each entry listing the most common genes and DNA. These V and J calls are TCRdb output, not the study's own analysis. This sample comprises fewer than 800,000 distinct CDR3 sequences, 32% of them detected only once. Less than 20% of the sample rests with the top ten.

The donors were under 40 Caucasian individuals from Russia, aged roughly 6 to 100 years, who were systemically healthy. Each donor gave about 9.7 milliliters of peripheral blood, drawn into EDTA-treated Vacutainer tubes. Ficoll-Paque density-gradient centrifugation was used to isolate PBMCs, with at least 7 million obtained per sample. Trizol reagent was used to extract total RNA from the PBMCs, yielding at least 5 micrograms per sample. For every donor, an aliquot of PBMCs went through flow cytometry to measure the percentages of naive CD45RAhigh/CD27high T cells. V is reduced by 7 bases and J by 0 bases, leaving a spacing of 11 bases between them. The germline V gene (reference sequence) yields DFQATT for CDR1 and SNEGSKA for CDR2. Inclusive of the bounding cysteine and phenylalanine, the CDR3 is 13 residues long. Solely the CDR3 DNA is kept, with 39 bases framed from the first base.

The chain is encoded by TRBV20-1 joined to TRBJ2-3, with the D segment identity uncertain. Sequenced input: blood. The sequence came from a woman older than 75 in good health. Donor details come from another sample of the same person, matched by shared clones. The CDR3 loop reads CSGVEASTDTQYF. The DNA is TGCAGTGGGGTCGAGGCCAGCACAGATACGCAGTATTTT.